These T cell receptor beta chains were read from a single sample in a study of T cell repertoires in cytomegalovirus infection. Antigens of these TCRs are unknown. TCRdb processed the reads anew with MiXCR; each CDR3 protein has one entry. The sample contains about 270,000 distinct CDR3 sequences, approximately 22% of which appear only once. Sequenced material: cultured PBMCs, taken from culture after CMV antigen stimulation. The source of these receptors is a human donor in good health (CMV status not recorded). Some clones in this sample may be carry-over from other donors' samples. The CDR3 runs from the conserved cysteine through the conserved F or W. A D gene is named only where the DNA matches it firmly. Size values are once, few and many counts, or a class for expanded clones, and some rows have none.

abundance,d_gene,j_gene,v_gene,CDR3nt,CDR3aa
many,TRBD1,TRBJ2-6,TRBV6-2/TRBV6-3,TGTGCCAGCAGCGAAGCGACAGGGGGCGCTGGGGCCAACGTCCTGACTTTC,CASSEATGGAGANVLTF
few,-,TRBJ2-7,TRBV6-2/TRBV6-3,TGTGCCAGCAACTTCGGCTACGAGCAGTACTTC,CASNFGYEQYF
-,-,TRBJ2-2,TRBV12-3/TRBV12-4,TGTGCCAGCAGTCCCAATGTGGCCGGGGAGCTGTTTTTT,CASSPNVAGELFF
few,TRBD1,TRBJ1-4,TRBV4-2,TGTGCCAGCAGCCAAGAGCTTATGGCAGGGGGCTCAGTGGCTGAAAAACTGTTTTTT,CASSQELMAGGSVAEKLFF
-,TRBD1,TRBJ2-1,TRBV19,TGTGCCAGTAGTATAGAAGGGACAGGGACCTACAATGAGCAGTTCTTC,CASSIEGTGTYNEQFF
-,TRBD2,TRBJ2-1,TRBV20-1,TGCAGTGCTAGAGCCCCCCAAGGACTAGCGGGCATTGGGGAGGAGCAGTTCTTC,CSARAPQGLAGIGEEQFF
-,-,TRBJ2-6,TRBV28,TGTGCCAGCAGCCGACACCTTCCTGGGGCCAACGTCCTGACTTTC,CASSRHLPGANVLTF
-,-,TRBJ1-3,TRBV20-1,TGCAGTGCTAGAGATATCAGGGTCGGAAACACCATATATTTT,CSARDIRVGNTIYF
few,TRBD2,TRBJ2-1,TRBV7-9,TGTGCCAGCAGCACGACTAGCGGGAGATTCTACAATGAGCAGTTCTTC,CASSTTSGRFYNEQFF
many,-,TRBJ2-1,TRBV11-2,TGTGCCAGCAGCCCAGCTGGTAGGGATGAGCAGTTCTTC,CASSPAGRDEQFF
few,-,TRBJ2-4,TRBV4-3,TGCGCCAGCAGCCAAGATTTCGCGGGGACCACCGGGAACATTCAGTACTTC,CASSQDFAGTTGNIQYF
-,TRBD1,TRBJ1-2,TRBV19,TGTGCCAGTAGAGATGGACAGGGGTGGGCCTATGGCTACACCTTC,CASRDGQGWAYGYTF
-,-,TRBJ2-1,TRBV24-1,TGTGCCACCAGTGATTTCTCGGGAATCTCCTACAATGAGCAGTTCTTC,CATSDFSGISYNEQFF
-,-,TRBJ2-1,TRBV20-1,TGCAGTGCTAGAGAGGGAATAGCGGATCTGTACAATGAGCAGTTCTTC,CSAREGIADLYNEQFF
many,TRBD1,TRBJ2-3,TRBV7-3,TGTGCCAGCAGCGAAAAGGGACAGCCTGTGAAGTATTTT,CASSEKGQPVKYF
many,-,TRBJ1-1,TRBV6-1,TGTGCCAGCAGTGTATCAAGGGGTCGCGGCACTGAAGCTTTCTTT,CASSVSRGRGTEAFF
-,-,TRBJ2-2,TRBV12-3/TRBV12-4,TGTGCCAGCAGTTTAATGATGGGGCCCGGGGAGCTGTTTTTT,CASSLMMGPGELFF
few,-,TRBJ2-1,TRBV7-9,TGTGCCAGCAGCTCCGCGGGTCTAGCTTCCTACAATGAGCAGTTCTTC,CASSSAGLASYNEQFF
-,-,TRBJ1-2,TRBV12-3/TRBV12-4,TGTGCCAGCTCTAATCCCGGGAGCTATGGCTACACCTTC,CASSNPGSYGYTF
many,TRBD1,TRBJ2-1,TRBV2,TGTGCCAGCTGCCTCACTAGGGGGCCCAATGAGCAGTTCTTC,CASCLTRGPNEQFF
-,-,TRBJ1-1,TRBV6-1,TGTGCCAGCAGTGAACCCCCAATCTTCCCTGAAGCTTTCTTT,CASSEPPIFPEAFF
few,-,TRBJ2-1,TRBV27,TGTGCCAGCAGTTTATCGATAGGATCGTCTAGCAGCCCCTACAATGAGCAGTTCTTC,CASSLSIGSSSSPYNEQFF
-,-,TRBJ1-1,TRBV5-4,TGTGCCAGCAGCACCTACAGGGAATTGCGGACTGAAGCTTTCTTT,CASSTYRELRTEAFF
few,TRBD2,TRBJ2-1,TRBV4-2,TGTGCCAGCAGCCAAGGAGACGCGGGAGGTACAGATGAGCAGTTCTTC,CASSQGDAGGTDEQFF
many,TRBD2,TRBJ2-5,TRBV7-2,TGTGCCAGCAGCTCACGGACTAGCGGGAGGGTCGAGACCCAGTACTTC,CASSSRTSGRVETQYF
-,TRBD1,TRBJ2-1,TRBV10-3,TGTGCCATCAGTGGAAAAGGGGGCGAAGGTAATTACAATGAGCAGTTCTTC,CAISGKGGEGNYNEQFF
many,-,TRBJ2-1,TRBV7-2,TGTGCCAGCAGCTTAGGGCCCACGGGTGACAATGAGCAGTTCTTC,CASSLGPTGDNEQFF
many,-,TRBJ2-1,TRBV7-2,TGTGCCAGCACCACCGGCGGGGATTACAATGAGCAGTTCTTC,CASTTGGDYNEQFF
-,TRBD1,TRBJ2-5,TRBV27,TGTGCCAGCAGTCCTCTGACAGGGTTGAGTGAGACCCAGTACTTC,CASSPLTGLSETQYF